This entry concerns a single TCR beta chain. The data were taken from a study of blood T cell repertoires in COVID-19. The wider study: The United States, Italy and Spain were the sources of the acute and convalescent COVID-19 samples.

Germline values: CDR1 SQVTM, CDR2 ANQGSEA. CDR3 length: 13 residues. V lost 4 bases and J lost 7, with 16 bases in between. Participants were placed into cohorts based on the clinical history they reported. Exposed volunteers were people who met a COVID-19 case within 2 weeks before study entry. Generated by immunoSEQ multiplex PCR, the TCRdb table keeps only in-frame clones and is missing some. This table has some 400,000 clones, roughly nine tenths appearing once. Sequencing was done on a sample of PBMCs or T cells enriched from blood (not recorded which). The clonotype was recovered from a woman between 35 and 50 years old who had been exposed to COVID-19. The J gene is TRBJ1-2, the V gene TRBV29-1; D may be TRBD1 (6 bases). The CDR3 nucleotides read TGCAGCGTTGCATGGGGGGGGCGCTCTGGCTACACCTTC. It yields the protein CSVAWGGRSGYTF. The full variable domain, rest sourced from reference TRBV29-1 and TRBJ1-2, is SAVISQKPSRDICQRGTSLTIQCQVDSQVTMMFWYRQQPGQSLTLIATANQGSEATYESGFVIDKFPISRPNLTFSTLTVSNMSPEDSSIYLCSVAWGGRSGYTFGSGTRLTVV.